A single sample is the source of the 28 T cell receptor beta chains below, sequenced in a study of regulatory T cells in long-lasting Graves disease. Time point here: newly diagnosed GD, antithyroid drugs for less than 3 months. PBMC-extracted RNA yielded the TCR library. With iRepertoire HTBI primers and Arm-PCR of CDR3 regions, TCR beta libraries were built. TCRdb fed the multiplex PCR reads into MiXCR, producing one record per CDR3 protein. The sample has a few hundred thousand distinct CDR3 sequences; about 17% are singletons. A further study also used this sample, focusing on T cells in Graves' hyperthyroidism and ophthalmopathy.

The material was peripheral blood mononuclear cells (PBMCs), obtained at new diagnosis, from a patient treated with antithyroid drugs. The receptors here all came from a young woman with Graves disease.

This clonotype was recorded at least ten times. The J gene is TRBJ2-7, the V gene TRBV28; a weak D match, TRBD1 (5 bases). This CDR3 contains 12 residues. V lost 5 bases and J lost 4, with 9 bases in between. Germline V gene sequence: CDR1 MDHEN, CDR2 SYDVKM. CDR3 coding DNA: TGTGCCAGCAGTCTCAGGGTTTACGAGCAGTACTTC. As protein: CASSLRVYEQYF. Filled out from reference TRBV28 and TRBJ2-7, the complete variable domain reads DVKVTQSSRYLVKRTGEKVFLECVQDMDHENMFWYRQDPGLGLRLIYFSYDVKMKEKGDIPEGYSVSREKKERFSLILESASTNQTSMYLCASSLRVYEQYFGPGTRLTVT.

This clonotype was observed a few times. The rearrangement joins TRBV29-1 to TRBJ2-3; D is undetermined. Germline CDR1 is SQVTM and CDR2 is ANQGSEA. The CDR3 sequence is 15 residues long. V was clipped by 4 bases and J by 0 bases, with 14 bases between them. CDR3 loop: CSVVRAPVSTDTQYF. The CDR3 nucleotides read TGCAGCGTTGTTAGGGCCCCGGTTAGCACAGATACGCAGTATTTT.

The gene calls are TRBV12-3 or TRBV12-4 and TRBJ1-5; maybe TRBD1 (6 bases). The V end lost 6 bases, the J end lost 11 bases, and 14 bases lay between the germline ends. There are 12 residues in the CDR3. The CDR3 here is CASRGRGGAQHF. The DNA of the CDR3 is TGTGCCAGCAGAGGCAGGGGTGGAGCCCAGCATTTT.

The V gene is TRBV10-3, the J gene TRBJ2-3; D unclear. The CDR3 consists of 16 residues. Germline lookup yields CDR1 ENHRY and CDR2 SYGVKD. The V end was cut by 0 bases, the J end by 2 bases, with 12 bases between. The CDR3 DNA follows: TGTGCCATCAGTGAGTCGCTCGGGTTTTCCACAGATACGCAGTATTTT. It yields the protein CAISESLGFSTDTQYF.

This clonotype was seen repeatedly, ten times or more. The chain employs TRBV28 and TRBJ2-7, with 7 nucleotides matching TRBD2. The germline V gene has CDR1 MDHEN and CDR2 SYDVKM. J lost 0 bases, V lost 7 bases, and 9 bases had no gene match. This CDR3 contains 15 residues. CDR3 sequence reads: CASTPLGGGSYEQYF. The CDR3 DNA sequence: TGTGCCAGCACCCCTCTGGGCGGGGGCTCCTACGAGCAGTACTTC. The entire variable domain, with the rest obtained from reference TRBV28 and TRBJ2-7, is as follows: DVKVTQSSRYLVKRTGEKVFLECVQDMDHENMFWYRQDPGLGLRLIYFSYDVKMKEKGDIPEGYSVSREKKERFSLILESASTNQTSMYLCASTPLGGGSYEQYFGPGTRLTVT.

This clonotype was counted many times. The V call is TRBV2, the J call TRBJ1-5; 9 nucleotides match TRBD1. Germline assignment: CDR1 SNHLY and CDR2 FYNNEI. V shed 3 bases, J shed 6 bases, and the junction held 6 bases outside the gene matches. This CDR3 spans 15 amino acids. CDR3 sequence (DNA): TGTGCCAGCAGTGATCTGGACAGGGGTGGTCAGCCCCAGCATTTT. This translates into CASSDLDRGGQPQHF.

Worth noting for this clonotype: Being one base from a much bigger clone, this may be a read error. The CDR3 end shows no conserved phenylalanine or tryptophan, and so a read error is likely. The V call is TRBV6-1, the J call TRBJ2-2, with a weak D call TRBD1 (6 bases). Trimming took off 7 bases at V and 0 bases at J, with 15 bases between the two ends. The CDR3 length is 16 residues. Per the germline V gene, CDR1 is MNHNS and CDR2 is SASEGT. CDR3 bases: TGTGCCAGCACAAACAGCCACAGGGCGAACACCGGGGAGCTGTTTTCT. Translation gives CASTNSHRANTGELFS.

This clonotype has just a few counts. This chain uses TRBV20-1 with TRBJ1-4, with D perhaps TRBD1 (5 bases). Trimming took 3 bases from V and 3 from J, leaving 11 bases between them. Germline values: CDR1 DFQATT, CDR2 SNEGSKA (reference sequence). CDR3 length: 14 amino acids. The CDR3 sequence is CSASSGAANEKLFF. CDR3 coding DNA: TGCAGTGCTAGTTCTGGGGCCGCTAATGAAAAACTGTTTTTT.

As concerns this clonotype: It may be a read error: a sequence one base away is much more abundant. This chain uses TRBV6-1 with TRBJ2-3; 14 bases align to TRBD2. Looked up from germline, CDR1 is MNHNS and CDR2 is SASEGT. This CDR3 spans 18 amino acids. Written as DNA, the CDR3 is TGTGCCAGCAGTGCCCGGGGACTAGCGGGAGTATTTCCAGATACGCACTATTTT. Encoded protein: CASSARGLAGVFPDTHYF.

This clonotype was seen ten or more times. The chain carries TRBV15 and TRBJ2-7, with D perhaps assigned TRBD1 or TRBD2 (5 bases each). The CDR3 contains 14 residues. V gave up 2 bases and J gave up 4 bases, with 12 bases separating them. Per the germline V gene, CDR1 is LNHNV and CDR2 is YYDKDF (reference sequence). CDR3 amino acids: CATSRQPGPYEQYF. The CDR3 nucleotides are TGTGCCACCAGCAGACAACCGGGACCTTACGAGCAGTACTTC.

The table lists this clonotype with many counts. The gene calls are TRBV6-1 and TRBJ1-2, with 7 bases matching TRBD1. The CDR3 extends over 16 amino acids. V was pared by 6 bases and J by 4 bases, with 14 bases of the junction left unmatched. From germline, CDR1 is MNHNS and CDR2 SASEGT. The chain's CDR3 is CASSQSSGTAFYGYTF. CDR3 coding DNA: TGTGCCAGCAGCCAGAGTAGCGGGACAGCCTTCTATGGCTACACCTTC.

As for this clonotype: A far larger clone is only one base removed, so a read error is likely. The chain couples TRBV2 to TRBJ2-7, with 7 nucleotides matching TRBD2. With V trimmed by 8 bases and J by 3 bases, 10 bases remained unmatched. There are 14 residues in the CDR3. CDR1 SNHLY and CDR2 FYNNEI come from the germline V gene. The CDR3, as DNA: TGTGCCAGCCGTCCCTGGGAGGGGAGCTACGAGCAGTACTTC. It is translated as CASRPWEGSYEQYF. The full variable domain, its missing parts supplied by reference TRBV2 and TRBJ2-7, is EPEVTQTPSHQVTQMGQEVILRCVPISNHLYFYWYRQILGQKVEFLVSFYNNEISEKSEIFDDQFSVERPDGSNFTLKIRSTKLEDSAMYFCASRPWEGSYEQYFGPGTRLTVT.

This chain joins TRBV19 and TRBJ2-7, with D perhaps TRBD1 or TRBD2 (6 bases each). CDR3 length: 15 amino acids. Trimming cost V 5 bases and J 5 bases, with 19 bases left between them. Looked up from germline, CDR1 is LNHDA and CDR2 is SQIVND (reference sequence). The CDR3 DNA is TGTGCCAGTAGTTTGACAGGACTAAGGATCCACGAGCAGTACTTC. Residues: CASSLTGLRIHEQYF.

This clonotype came up a few times. Given a much more abundant clone one base away, this may be a read error. The chain links TRBV5-1 to TRBJ2-3, with TRBD2 identical over 8 bases. Germline CDR1 reads SGHRS; CDR2 reads YFSETQ. CDR3 length: 17 residues. V lost 8 bases and J lost 4; bases outside the gene matches: 18. The CDR3 reads CARSPEGHGRVADTQYF. Written as DNA, the CDR3 is TGCGCCAGGAGCCCCGAGGGTCACGGGAGGGTTGCAGATACGCAGTATTTT.

This clonotype was counted at least ten times. This CDR3 is CASSYSEGYGYTF. In nucleotides, the CDR3 is TGTGCCAGCAGTTACTCGGAGGGCTATGGCTACACCTTC. The V and J genes are TRBV6-2 or TRBV6-3 and TRBJ1-2; unclear D gene. CDR1 MNHEY and CDR2 SVGEGT come from the germline V gene. There are 13 residues in the CDR3. Trimming stripped 0 bases from V and 4 bases from J, with 6 bases between.

This clonotype was recorded at least ten times. The rearrangement uses TRBV27 and TRBJ2-3; possibly TRBD2 for D (5 bases). The CDR3 runs to 13 residues. V was pared by 5 bases and J by 4 bases, with 10 bases between. In germline, CDR1 is MNHEY, CDR2 SMNVEV (reference sequence). CDR3 in amino acids: CASSPGSADTQYF. The CDR3 coding sequence is TGTGCCAGCAGTCCGGGGAGCGCAGATACGCAGTATTTT.

In its sample, this clonotype was seen many times. The rearrangement links TRBV28 to TRBJ2-1, with TRBD2 matching 8 bases. The CDR3 contains 14 residues. Germline V gene sequence: CDR1 MDHEN, CDR2 SYDVKM. V lost 2 bases and J lost 5; bases outside the gene matches: 2. The CDR3 reads CASSLLAGHNEQFF. For the CDR3, the DNA is TGTGCCAGCAGTTTACTAGCGGGCCACAATGAGCAGTTCTTC. The full variable domain, with the rest looked up from reference TRBV28 and TRBJ2-1, is DVKVTQSSRYLVKRTGEKVFLECVQDMDHENMFWYRQDPGLGLRLIYFSYDVKMKEKGDIPEGYSVSREKKERFSLILESASTNQTSMYLCASSLLAGHNEQFFGPGTRLTVL.

This clonotype was seen ten or more times. The chain joins TRBV6-1 to TRBJ1-5; D is unclear. In germline, CDR1 is MNHNS, CDR2 SASEGT. CDR3 length: 13 amino acids. V lost 4 bases to trimming and J lost 1 base, with 5 bases between them. Here the CDR3 reads CASSAGSNQPQHF. As DNA, the CDR3 is TGTGCCAGCAGTGCGGGAAGCAATCAGCCCCAGCATTTT.

There are many counts of this clonotype. The rearrangement uses TRBV7-2 and TRBJ2-7; weak D call: TRBD1 (6 bases). There are 14 residues in the CDR3. Germline assignment: CDR1 SGHTA and CDR2 FQGNSA. The V end was cut by 3 bases, the J end by 7 bases, with 16 bases between. The CDR3 sequence: CASSLETGLWEQYF. DNA of the CDR3: TGTGCCAGCAGCTTGGAGACAGGTCTCTGGGAGCAGTACTTC.

This clonotype came up a few times. This sequence joins TRBV7-2 and TRBJ1-1; D remains ambiguous. Trimming shortened V by 5 bases and J by 6 bases, and 10 bases separated the two germline ends. The CDR3 loop spans 12 amino acids. CDR1 and CDR2 from the germline V gene are SGHTA and FQGNSA. This CDR3 reads CASSQLTAEAFF. CDR3 nucleotide sequence: TGTGCCAGCAGCCAGCTAACAGCTGAAGCTTTCTTT. Looking up the rest from reference TRBV7-2 and TRBJ1-1 gives the full variable domain: GAGVSQSPSNKVTEKGKDVELRCDPISGHTALYWYRQSLGQGLEFLIYFQGNSAPDKSGLPSDRFSAERTGGSVSTLTIQRTQQEDSAVYLCASSQLTAEAFFGQGTRLTVV.

This clonotype was recorded at least ten times. The V call is TRBV12-3 or TRBV12-4, the J call TRBJ2-6; D call uncertain. The CDR3 is 17 residues long. The V gene lost 7 bases and the J gene lost 2 bases, with 18 bases spanning the gap. CDR3 DNA: TGTGCCAGCACAAAATCCCCGGTGGGCCCTGGGGCCAACGTCCTGACTTTC. Encoded protein: CASTKSPVGPGANVLTF.

This clonotype was seen ten or more times. The V call is TRBV7-8, the J call TRBJ2-3, with D maybe TRBD1 (5 bases). The V gene's germline CDR1 is SGHVS and CDR2 FQNEAQ. The CDR3 has 23 amino acids. Trimming took off 0 bases at V and 2 bases at J, with 33 bases between the two ends. The CDR3 DNA follows: TGTGCCAGCAGCTTAGCCGAAGACATAGTGGTCCCTGGTGATGGGGCCGACACAGATACGCAGTATTTT. It specifies CASSLAEDIVVPGDGADTDTQYF.

This clonotype came up many times. The chain combines TRBV28 with TRBJ2-5; tentatively, D is TRBD1 (6 bases). Germline V gene lookup returns CDR1 MDHEN and CDR2 SYDVKM. With 4 bases removed from V and 7 bases from J, the gap between germline ends came to 16 bases. This CDR3 spans 14 amino acids. The CDR3 DNA reads TGTGCCAGCAGTTCCCGGGACACCGGCGGGACCCAGTACTTC. Amino acid sequence: CASSSRDTGGTQYF.

Of note for this clonotype: A read error may account for a junction end that differs from germline. J is TRBJ1-1 and V is TRBV11-3, with a possible D match to TRBD1 (6 bases). Per the germline V gene, CDR1 is SGHNT and CDR2 is YENEEA. CDR3 length: 12 residues. In DNA, the CDR3 is TGTGCCAGCAGTTTAGCAAAGGGGGGAGCTTTCTTT. This codes for CASSLAKGGAFF.

A remark on this clonotype: A much larger clone is a single base away; this may be a read error. The V and J genes are TRBV9 and TRBJ2-7; a weak D match, TRBD1 (6 bases). Germline V gene sequence: CDR1 SGDLS, CDR2 YYNGEE. This CDR3 region has 14 residues. V was clipped by 4 bases and J by 3 bases, with 14 bases between them. The CDR3 coding sequence is TGTGCCAGCAGCCCCAGGGGTATGGGCTACGAGCAGTACTTC. Residues: CASSPRGMGYEQYF.

This clonotype was seen more than once but under ten times. The junction departs from the called germline gene at one end, perhaps through a read error. The CDR3 coding sequence is TGCGCCAGCAGCGACGGACAGGGCCCCTACGGGCAGTACTTC. It specifies CASSDGQGPYGQYF. V gene TRBV5-1 combines with J gene TRBJ2-7, with 8 nucleotides matching TRBD1. Germline V gene lookup returns CDR1 SGHRS and CDR2 YFSETQ. CDR3 length: 14 amino acids. The whole variable domain, filled in from reference TRBV5-1 and TRBJ2-7, reads KAGVTQTPRYLIKTRGQQVTLSCSPISGHRSVSWYQQTPGQGLQFLFEYFSETQRNKGNFPGRFSGRQFSNSRSEMNVSTLELGDSALYLCASSDGQGPYGQYFGPGTRLTVT.

This sequence joins TRBV4-2 and TRBJ2-1; 11 bases are a match to TRBD2. The CDR3 spans 16 residues. V lost 2 bases, J lost 7 bases, and 7 bases stayed unmatched. Germline values: CDR1 LGHNA, CDR2 YNFKEQ. The CDR3 region is CASSQPSSGGRNEQFF. In DNA, the CDR3 is TGTGCCAGCAGCCAACCCTCTAGCGGGGGGAGGAATGAGCAGTTCTTC.

This clonotype was recorded a few times. A much larger clone is a single base away; this may be a read error. The CDR3 DNA sequence: TGTGCCAGCAGCTTAGAGGGTAGGGGACTATACTACAATAAGCAGTTCTTC. This encodes CASSLEGRGLYYNKQFF. V is TRBV7-8 and J is TRBJ2-1; the match to TRBD2 covers 7 bases. CDR1 is SGHVS and CDR2 is FQNEAQ in the germline V gene. This CDR3 has 17 amino acids. Drawing the rest from reference TRBV7-8 and TRBJ2-1, the complete variable domain is GAGVSQSPRYKVAKRGQDVALRCDPISGHVSLFWYQQALGQGPEFLTYFQNEAQLDKSGLPSDRFFAERPEGSVSTLKIQRTQQEDSAVYLCASSLEGRGLYYNKQFFGPGTRLTVL.